A single sample gave rise to the 15 T cell receptor beta chains below, sequenced in a study of shared clonotypes between healthy human individuals. Only in-frame clones appear in the TCRdb table, and some are missing; sequencing was by immunoSEQ multiplex PCR. Here the sample spans just over 2,000,000 clones, 85% to 95% being singletons. Sequenced input: naive CD4+ T cells sorted from blood. Documented subset: CD45RA+ positively selected. The receptor set was obtained from a man younger than 35 in good health.

The chain carries TRBV30 and TRBJ1-6; a possible D gene is TRBD1 (6 bases). The CDR3 length is 16 residues. The V end was cut by 0 bases, the J end by 6 bases, with 15 bases between. From germline, CDR1 is GTSNPN and CDR2 SVGIG (reference sequence). The CDR3 nucleotides are TGTGCCTGGAGTGTAGGAAAGGGACAAAGTAATTCACCCCTCCACTTT. It yields the protein CAWSVGKGQSNSPLHF.

The chain joins TRBV9 to TRBJ1-1; tentatively, D is TRBD1 (5 bases). Trimming pared 4 bases from V and 1 base from J, leaving 5 bases between. There are 12 residues in the CDR3. Germline CDR1 SGDLS, CDR2 YYNGEE. The CDR3 protein is CASSRGNTEAFF. The CDR3 DNA reads TGTGCCAGCAGCAGGGGGAACACTGAAGCTTTCTTT.

The chain employs TRBV5-8 and TRBJ2-7; D gene uncertain. The CDR3 runs to 15 residues. Germline loops: CDR1 SGHTS, CDR2 YDEGEE. V was trimmed by 4 bases and J by 0 bases, leaving 14 bases between them. The CDR3 spells CASSQAPGASYEQYF. CDR3 in DNA: TGTGCCAGCAGCCAGGCACCCGGAGCCTCCTACGAGCAGTACTTC.

The rearrangement joins TRBV4-1 to TRBJ2-7, with 7 positions matching TRBD1. V was pared by 4 bases and J by 4 bases, with 10 bases of the junction left unmatched. CDR3 length equals 15 residues. From germline, CDR1 is MGHRA and CDR2 YSYEKL. CDR3 sequence (DNA): TGCGCCAGCAGCCGCCCGGGACAGACAGGTTACGAGCAGTACTTC. It codes for CASSRPGQTGYEQYF.

This sequence joins TRBV30 and TRBJ1-4, with no clear D. This CDR3 has 16 amino acids. With 6 bases removed from V and 0 bases from J, the gap between germline ends came to 17 bases. Germline V gene data show CDR1 as GTSNPN and CDR2 as SVGIG (reference sequence). The CDR3 DNA sequence: TGTGCCTGCCCCGGGCCCTACGGGGCAACTAATGAAAAACTGTTTTTT. Translating gives CACPGPYGATNEKLFF.

This clone was seen just once. The chain recombines TRBV28 with TRBJ1-1; possible D gene TRBD1, 6 bases. Germline CDR1 reads MDHEN; CDR2 reads SYDVKM. The germline V and J ends were trimmed by 5 bases and 0 bases, with 19 bases remaining between them. The CDR3 contains 17 residues. The CDR3, as DNA: TGTGCCAGCAGTCCCGGGGGCAGGGGATATATGAACACTGAAGCTTTCTTT. It translates to CASSPGGRGYMNTEAFF.

The chain couples TRBV10-3 to TRBJ2-1, with 9 nucleotides matching TRBD2. The CDR3 sequence is 15 residues long. With 3 bases clipped from V and 9 bases from J, the junction kept 9 bases outside the gene matches. CDR1 and CDR2 (germline): ENHRY, SYGVKD. The CDR3 nucleotides read TGTGCCATCAGTGAAGGGGCGGGAGGGCCGAGTGAGCAGTTCTTC. Protein product: CAISEGAGGPSEQFF.

The gene calls are TRBV5-1 and TRBJ2-2, with 7 bases aligning to TRBD2. CDR1 SGHRS and CDR2 YFSETQ come from the germline V gene. V shed 5 bases, J shed 2 bases, and the junction held 6 bases outside the gene matches. The length of the CDR3 is 15 residues. In nucleotides, the CDR3 is TGCGCCAGCAGAGATCCGGGACTAAACACCGGGGAGCTGTTTTTT. Translated, it gives CASRDPGLNTGELFF.

This chain links TRBV9 with TRBJ2-5; D is perhaps TRBD2 (5 bases). The germline CDR1 and CDR2 sequences are SGDLS and YYNGEE. Deletions cut 5 bases from V and 2 bases from J, with 16 bases between. The CDR3 extends over 15 amino acids. This chain's CDR3 is CASSRESRIQETQYF. The DNA for the CDR3 is TGTGCCAGCAGTAGGGAGTCCAGGATACAAGAGACCCAGTACTTC.

This sequence joins TRBV4-1 and TRBJ1-1; D uncertain. The CDR3 contains 15 residues. V was trimmed by 1 base and J by 0 bases, leaving 9 bases between them. CDR1 MGHRA and CDR2 YSYEKL come from the germline V gene. The CDR3 DNA follows: TGCGCCAGCAGCCAAGTGGCGCAGATGAACACTGAAGCTTTCTTT. It specifies CASSQVAQMNTEAFF.

Comments on this clone: This specimen includes other DNA sequences encoding the same CDR3. J is TRBJ1-2 and V is TRBV29-1; D is undetermined. Trimming cost V 6 bases and J 2 bases, with 7 bases left between them. CDR3 size: 11 residues. From germline, CDR1 is SQVTM and CDR2 ANQGSEA. The CDR3 sequence: CSVSENYGYTF. The CDR3 DNA is TGCAGCGTATCAGAAAACTATGGCTACACCTTC.

In this sample, this clone turned up once. The V and J genes are TRBV7-2 and TRBJ2-3, with D hard to call. The CDR3 extends over 13 amino acids. V was shortened by 2 bases and J by 2 bases, with 5 bases between the two germline ends. Germline CDR1 SGHTA, CDR2 FQGNSA. The chain's CDR3 is CASSLFFTDTQYF. CDR3 coding DNA: TGTGCCAGCAGCTTATTCTTCACAGATACGCAGTATTTT.

The CDR3 sequence: CASSLSGTENTEAFF. The DNA of the CDR3 is TGTGCCAGCAGTTTATCCGGGACCGAGAACACTGAAGCTTTCTTT. The rearrangement joins TRBV28 to TRBJ1-1; D may be TRBD1 (5 bases). Germline assignment: CDR1 MDHEN and CDR2 SYDVKM. With 1 base removed from V and 1 base from J, the gap between germline ends came to 10 bases. This CDR3 is built from 15 residues.

The chain couples TRBV5-1 to TRBJ2-7; the D gene could be TRBD1 or TRBD2 (5 bases each). The CDR3 totals 14 residues. CDR1 is SGHRS, CDR2 YFSETQ, per germline. Trimming stripped 4 bases from V and 6 bases from J, with 17 bases between. The CDR3: CASSPVTGTGEQYF. The DNA of the CDR3 is TGCGCCAGCAGCCCGGTTACGGGGACCGGCGAGCAGTACTTC.

Worth noting for this clone: A much larger clone differs from this one at a single base, so this may be a read error. The gene calls are TRBV28 and TRBJ2-3, with 11 bases that match TRBD2. The CDR3 has 15 residues. V shed 6 bases and J 4 bases; nucleotides not matched to a gene: 6. Germline CDR1 is MDHEN and CDR2 is SYDVKM. The DNA of the CDR3 is TGTGCCAGCAGCCTTAGCGGGGGGGCCCCAGATACGCAGTATTTT. Translating it yields CASSLSGGAPDTQYF.